This is a list of T cell receptor beta chains from one sample in a study of shared clonotypes between healthy human individuals. Generated by immunoSEQ multiplex PCR, the TCRdb table keeps only in-frame clones and is missing some. The table shows under 1 million clones, with about 96% occurring only once. Sample: naive CD8+ T cells sorted from blood. These receptors came from a man aged 25-40 years in good health. Both conserved end residues are part of each CDR3. D genes are given only for firm matches. Some rows have no size entry. The others give once, few or many, or a class for an expanded clone.

J gene	D gene	V gene	clone size	CDR3 DNA	CDR3 protein
TRBJ2-7	TRBD1	TRBV4-3	NA	TGCGCCAGCAGCCAAGATCGGCTCCCAGGGGGAACTATCTCCTACGAGCAGTACTTC	CASSQDRLPGGTISYEQYF
TRBJ2-1	NA	TRBV5-1	NA	TGCGCCAGCAGCTCCTCCATGGGGGGGGCATACAATGAGCAGTTCTTC	CASSSSMGGAYNEQFF
TRBJ2-3	NA	TRBV27	NA	TGTGCCAGCAGTTTACAGGGTGATACGCAGTATTTT	CASSLQGDTQYF
TRBJ2-1	NA	TRBV11-2	NA	TGTGCCAGCAGCTTAGTGTTTAATGACAATGAGCAGTTCTTC	CASSLVFNDNEQFF
TRBJ2-7	NA	TRBV5-1	NA	TGCGCCAGCAGCTTGGCCCAGGGGGGGTCGGACGAGCAGTACTTC	CASSLAQGGSDEQYF
TRBJ2-5	TRBD1	TRBV5-1	NA	TGCGCCAGCAGCTCCAACCCCCCTGGACAGGGAGGAATGGACTTC	CASSSNPPGQGGMDF
TRBJ2-5	TRBD1	TRBV18	once	TGTGCCAGCTCACCTGCCGGGGACAGGGATGAGACCCAGTACTTC	CASSPAGDRDETQYF
TRBJ1-2	TRBD1	TRBV7-9	NA	TGTGCCAGCAGCCCTAAGGACAGGGGTGACTATGGCTACACCTTC	CASSPKDRGDYGYTF
TRBJ2-1	TRBD2	TRBV5-1	once	TGCGCCAGCAGCTTGGCAATAGCGGGAGAGAGGATGAATGAGCAGTTCTTC	CASSLAIAGERMNEQFF
TRBJ2-7	NA	TRBV10-2	NA	TGCGCCAGCAGTGATTTTCGCGGTGACCCCTACGAGCAGTACTTC	CASSDFRGDPYEQYF
TRBJ2-7	TRBD1	TRBV6-6	NA	TGTGCCAGCAGTTACAGCGGGACAGGGGGCTTCGAGCAGTACTTC	CASSYSGTGGFEQYF
TRBJ2-7	NA	TRBV5-6	NA	TGTGCCAGCAGCCCTGCGTATTACTCCTACGAGCAGTACTTC	CASSPAYYSYEQYF
TRBJ2-7	NA	TRBV6-1	NA	TGTGCCAGCAGTGATCAGGGTCTACCCCCTTACGAGCAGTACTTC	CASSDQGLPPYEQYF
TRBJ2-1	NA	TRBV19	once	TGTGCCAGTAGTATATATAGCGTCTCCTACAATGAGCAGTTCTTC	CASSIYSVSYNEQFF
TRBJ2-2	NA	TRBV28	NA	TGTGCCAGCAGTAAGCCTGGACGCACGAACACCGGGGAGCTGTTTTTT	CASSKPGRTNTGELFF
TRBJ1-2	TRBD1	TRBV6-6	NA	TGTGCCAGCAGTTCTCTTTTGGGGGACAGGTACGGCTACACCTTC	CASSSLLGDRYGYTF
TRBJ1-2	NA	TRBV27	once	TGTGCCAGCAGCCCGAGCGGCAGGGGCTATGGCTACACCTTC	CASSPSGRGYGYTF
TRBJ2-2	NA	TRBV19	once	TGTGCCAGTAGTGATAGAAGACAGAACACCGGGGAGCTGTTTTTT	CASSDRRQNTGELFF
TRBJ2-5	TRBD2	TRBV11-2	NA	TGTGCCAGCAGCCCTCGGGGGGCTAGCGGGAAAGAGACCCAGTACTTC	CASSPRGASGKETQYF
TRBJ2-1	TRBD1	TRBV11-2	few	TGTGCCAGCAGCCTAGAACAGGGGGCGGGGTACAATGAGCAGTTCTTC	CASSLEQGAGYNEQFF
TRBJ2-1	NA	TRBV20-1	NA	TGCAGTGCTAGGGGAGGCGAGCAGTTCTTC	CSARGGEQFF
TRBJ2-1	TRBD2	TRBV7-9	once	TGTGCCAGCAGCTTAGCGCAAGCGGGGCCCGACAATGAGCAGTTCTTC	CASSLAQAGPDNEQFF
TRBJ2-7	NA	TRBV2	NA	TGTGCCAGCAGCCCCGGGAGTTTGACTTGGGAGCAGTACTTC	CASSPGSLTWEQYF
TRBJ1-1	NA	TRBV29-1	NA	TGCAGCGTTAATGGAGGGGCGCTTGTTGAGGACACTGAAGCTTTCTTT	CSVNGGALVEDTEAFF
TRBJ1-5	NA	TRBV6-5	NA	TGTGCCAGCAGTTACCTGGCAGGAGGCAATCAGCCCCAGCATTTT	CASSYLAGGNQPQHF
TRBJ1-4	NA	TRBV7-9	NA	TGTGCCAGCAGCCCGGACGGGGGGGAAAAACTGTTTTTT	CASSPDGGEKLFF
TRBJ2-7	NA	TRBV19	NA	TGTGCCAGTAGTGCGGCCGGGAACTCCTACGAGCAGTACTTC	CASSAAGNSYEQYF
TRBJ2-7	TRBD2	TRBV7-9	NA	TGTGCCAGCACCCCACTGGGTTCCGGGAGGGCCGGATACGAGCAGTACTTC	CASTPLGSGRAGYEQYF
TRBJ2-3	NA	TRBV5-6	NA	TGTGCCAGCACCTCTTTGGCGGATACGCAGTATTTT	CASTSLADTQYF
TRBJ2-7	TRBD2	TRBV6-1	NA	TGTGCCAGCAGTGACACGGGACTAGCGGTTACCGAGCAGTACTTC	CASSDTGLAVTEQYF
TRBJ2-7	TRBD1	TRBV27	NA	TGTGCCAGCAGTTTATCGGTTCCCGGGACAGGGTCCGCCGAGCAGTACTTC	CASSLSVPGTGSAEQYF
TRBJ1-1	NA	TRBV11-3	NA	TGTGCCAGCAGCTTCTATCAGAACACTGAAGCTTTCTTT	CASSFYQNTEAFF
TRBJ1-1	TRBD1	TRBV19	NA	TGTGCCAGTTCGGGACAGGGGATAAACACTGAAGCTTTCTTT	CASSGQGINTEAFF
TRBJ2-3	NA	TRBV7-6	once	TGTGCCAGCAGCCGGGAGTTGGATACGCAGTATTTT	CASSRELDTQYF
TRBJ2-3	TRBD2	TRBV9	NA	TGTGCCAGCAGCGTGTCGGGAGGGTCGGATACGCAGTATTTT	CASSVSGGSDTQYF
TRBJ2-1	NA	TRBV11-3	NA	TGTGCCAGCAGCCAGGGCCCCAATGAGCAGTTCTTC	CASSQGPNEQFF
TRBJ1-2	TRBD1	TRBV5-1	NA	TGCGCCAGCAGCCTGACAGGGCTCTACGATGGCTACACCTTC	CASSLTGLYDGYTF
TRBJ2-6	NA	TRBV7-9	NA	TGTGCCAGCAGCTCTACCAGGTTCGGGGCTGGGGCCAACGTCCTGACTTTC	CASSSTRFGAGANVLTF
TRBJ1-4	NA	TRBV9	NA	TGTGCCAGCAGCACGCGACAAGATGAACTGTTTTTT	CASSTRQDELFF
TRBJ1-2	TRBD1	TRBV6-5	few	TGTGCCAGCAGACTCCGGGACAGGGATTACTATGGCTACACCTTC	CASRLRDRDYYGYTF
TRBJ2-7	NA	TRBV7-2	NA	TGTGCCAGCAGCTTAGATTACGAGCAGTACTTC	CASSLDYEQYF
TRBJ2-2	NA	TRBV16	NA	TGTGCCAGCAGTACCTCCATCACCGGGGAGCTGTTTTTT	CASSTSITGELFF
TRBJ2-3	TRBD2	TRBV11-2	NA	TGTGCCAGCAGCTTAGTCGGAGCGGGAGTACTGGATACGCAGTATTTT	CASSLVGAGVLDTQYF
TRBJ1-1	NA	TRBV28	NA	TGTGCCAGCAGTCCGGACGACACTGAAGCTTTCTTT	CASSPDDTEAFF
TRBJ2-7	NA	TRBV19	NA	TGTGCCAGTAGTATAGGCGACAGCTCCTACGAGCAGTACTTC	CASSIGDSSYEQYF
TRBJ2-1	TRBD2	TRBV9	once	TGTGCCAGCAGCGACCCTCAGCGGGAGTATCTAGGCAATGAGCAGTTCTTC	CASSDPQREYLGNEQFF
TRBJ2-1	NA	TRBV6-5	NA	TGTGCCAGCAGTCTATCCGACTCCAATGAGCAGTTCTTC	CASSLSDSNEQFF
TRBJ2-3	NA	TRBV9	NA	TGTGCCAGCAGCGTAGCTTGGGGCAGGTCAGATACGCAGTATTTT	CASSVAWGRSDTQYF
TRBJ2-7	TRBD1	TRBV30	NA	TGTGCCTGGAGTGTCTCCGGGACAGCTAACTACGAGCAGTACTTC	CAWSVSGTANYEQYF
TRBJ2-1	NA	TRBV4-1	NA	TGCGCCAGCAGCCAAATTGGGGCTAGCGAGGAGTTCTTC	CASSQIGASEEFF
TRBJ1-5	NA	TRBV14	once	TGTGCCAGCAGCCAGCACGGATCGGGGCTTTTTAAGGTTAGCAATCAGCCCCAGCATTTT	CASSQHGSGLFKVSNQPQHF
TRBJ1-1	NA	TRBV11-3	NA	TGTGCCAGCAGCCCCACAGGTTCGGGCACTGAAGCTTTCTTT	CASSPTGSGTEAFF